The rows below give T cell receptor beta chains drawn from one sample of a study of blood T cell repertoires in COVID-19. This table comes from immunoSEQ multiplex PCR, and its TCRdb copy is limited to in-frame clones, with some not included. The sample holds some 160,000 clones, roughly 80% seen once. The sequenced sample was peripheral blood. These receptors were obtained from a man aged 50 or older with active or convalescent COVID-19. The CDR3 runs from the conserved cysteine through the conserved F or W.

TRBV19,TRBJ1-2,CASTLGQASYGYTF
TRBV4-2,TRBJ1-3,CASSQEPVSGNTIYF
TRBV29-1,TRBJ2-7,CSVEGQNSYEQYF
TRBV7-3,TRBJ2-5,CASSPGGRETQYF
TRBV7-6,TRBJ2-7,CASGRGTGGSYEQYF
TRBV27,TRBJ2-1,CASSLSGLEYNEQFF
TRBV30,TRBJ2-5,CAWSIALETQYF
TRBV5-1,TRBJ1-4,CASSLDRGVGNEKLFF
TRBV27,TRBJ1-5,CASSADRGLGQPQHF
TRBV19,TRBJ1-1,CASTWTDNTEAFF
TRBV5-8,TRBJ1-1,CASSFYFGQGPLGTEAFF
TRBV10-3,TRBJ2-1,CAIRLAGSDEQFF
TRBV7-8,TRBJ2-1,CASSLMSGRAEGEQFF
TRBV28,TRBJ2-1,CASRGTSGSSYNEQFF
TRBV7-6,TRBJ2-7,CASSGRGQSYEQYF
TRBV3-1/TRBV3-2,TRBJ2-4,CASSQDSSGRGQYF
TRBV2,TRBJ1-2,CASRGQGASYGYTF
TRBV27,TRBJ2-4,CASSPLAGVWNIQYF
TRBV5-1,TRBJ2-7,CASSLAGTSGTGSYEQYF
TRBV9,TRBJ1-1,CASSLIPADMNTEAFF
TRBV5-1,TRBJ2-7,CASSDGTSGIDNEQYF
TRBV30,TRBJ1-2,CAWSVARVYGYTF
TRBV6-6,TRBJ1-1,CASSHGTAEAFF
TRBV6-2/TRBV6-3,TRBJ2-3,CASSSTGRTDTQYF
TRBV27,TRBJ2-2,CASTRLAENTGELFF
TRBV20-1,TRBJ1-4,CSVRVNEKLFF
TRBV9,TRBJ1-2,CASSVQGWGYTF
TRBV18,TRBJ2-2,CASSPPNRENTGELFF
TRBV5-1,TRBJ1-4,CASSPRVGEAEKLFF
TRBV7-2,TRBJ2-1,CASSLDRDNEQFF
TRBV5-1,TRBJ2-2,CASSFQLMAGDTGELFF
TRBV24-1,TRBJ2-1,CATSDLGTGGRREQFF
TRBV28,TRBJ1-3,CASSSLGGPESPASGNTIYF
TRBV7-2,TRBJ1-6,CASSFRTGNSPLHF
TRBV9,TRBJ2-1,CASSVGLAGGNEQFF
TRBV24-1,TRBJ2-1,CATSDSGLARHEQFF
TRBV5-1,TRBJ2-7,CASSQQGALNEQYF
TRBV28,TRBJ2-7,CASSSNFRGGEQYF
TRBV5-4,TRBJ2-3,CASSLGLAGVPDTQYF
TRBV3-1/TRBV3-2,TRBJ2-2,CASSLTSGSTGELFF
TRBV3-1/TRBV3-2,TRBJ2-2,CASSMTGDTGELFF
TRBV11-2,TRBJ1-1,CASTSRGLEAFF
TRBV1,TRBJ2-7,CTSSQDVVCEQYF
TRBV27,TRBJ2-2,CASCRRNTGELFF
TRBV7-2,TRBJ2-1,CASTWTSGYNEQFF
TRBV5-1,TRBJ2-1,CASSLLEGGFNEQFF
TRBV28,TRBJ1-5,CASSPQQGYQPQHF
TRBV19,TRBJ1-4,CASSIEATGANEKLFF
TRBV18,TRBJ1-2,CASSPGGFNYGYTF
TRBV7-2,TRBJ2-2,CASSLAGQGNTGELFF
TRBV6-6,TRBJ2-6,CASSRGGREIIGANVLTF
TRBV12-3/TRBV12-4,TRBJ2-7,CASSQTSLEQYF
TRBV11-2,TRBJ2-5,CASSHNTGLQETQYF
TRBV29-1,TRBJ1-2,CSVDAAGLDYGYTF
TRBV2,TRBJ2-1,CASSVSGFSEQFF